The 2 T cell receptor beta chains below were found in one sample sequenced in a study of blood T cell repertoires in COVID-19. Some clones are missing from TCRdb's copy, which holds only in-frame ones; the method was immunoSEQ multiplex PCR. The data show 250,000 to 300,000 clones, about nine tenths seen once. Sequencing was performed on peripheral blood. These receptors all come from a woman aged 25 to 39 with COVID-19, enrolled during active disease.

The chain has TRBV5-8 and TRBJ2-7, with D possibly being TRBD2 (5 bases). Germline CDR1 reads SGHTS; CDR2 reads YDEGEE. V lost 4 bases and J lost 4, with 9 bases in between. The CDR3 loop spans 12 amino acids. CDR3 region: CASSPDSYEQYF. CDR3 in DNA: TGTGCCAGCAGCCCGGACTCTTACGAGCAGTACTTC.

J is TRBJ2-1 and V is TRBV19; 9 bases align to TRBD2. Germline loops: CDR1 LNHDA, CDR2 SQIVND (reference sequence). The CDR3 runs 18 residues. Trimming removed 2 bases from V and 1 base from J; junction bases left unmatched: 9. For the CDR3, the DNA is TGTGCCAGTAGTATAAGTGGGGCGGGAGGGGATTCCTACAATGAGCAGTTCTTC. This sequence encodes CASSISGAGGDSYNEQFF.